The 25 T cell receptor beta chains below were found in one sample sequenced in a study of cytomegalovirus exposure and HLA in healthy donors. The PCR used 60 Vbeta and 13 Jbeta primers. TCRdb's table, derived via immunoSEQ multiplex PCR, lists solely in-frame clones and lacks some. The sample consists of about 160,000 clones, approximately 77% of them appearing once. The sample taken for sequencing was PBMCs. All receptors derive from a man aged 50 to 59 in good health and CMV-seropositive.

The chain joins TRBV5-5 to TRBJ2-2, with D perhaps matching TRBD1 (6 bases). This CDR3 has 14 amino acids. The V gene's germline CDR1 is SGHKS and CDR2 YYEKEE (reference sequence). The V gene lost 2 bases and the J gene lost 4 bases, with 9 bases spanning the gap. The CDR3 region is CASSFLQGTGELFF. The CDR3 region has the DNA TGTGCCAGCAGCTTTTTACAGGGCACCGGGGAGCTGTTTTTT. The entire variable domain, with the rest obtained from reference TRBV5-5 and TRBJ2-2, is as follows: DAGVTQSPTHLIKTRGQQVTLRCSPISGHKSVSWYQQVLGQGPQFIFQYYEKEERGRGNFPDRFSARQFPNYSSELNVNALLLGDSALYLCASSFLQGTGELFFGEGSRLTVL.

This chain joins TRBV4-1 and TRBJ1-6, with 7 nucleotides matching TRBD1. Trimming cost V 4 bases and J 5 bases; bases outside gene matches: 8. The CDR3 loop spans 16 amino acids. Germline V gene data show CDR1 as MGHRA and CDR2 as YSYEKL. The CDR3 DNA reads TGCGCCAGCAGCCCCACAGGGGAGTCAAATAATTCACCCCTCCACTTT. It is translated as CASSPTGESNNSPLHF.

The gene calls are TRBV6-5 and TRBJ2-7, with D tentatively TRBD1 (6 bases). This CDR3 has 12 amino acids. Germline V gene sequence: CDR1 MNHEY, CDR2 SVGAGI. V lost 8 bases and J lost 12, with 20 bases in between. CDR3 in amino acids: CASGNPPEDRYF. CDR3 bases: TGTGCCAGCGGAAACCCCCCCGAGGACAGGTACTTC.

The chain employs TRBV28 and TRBJ2-7; perhaps TRBD2 as D (7 bases). The CDR3 is made up of 18 amino acids. Germline V CDR1 and CDR2: MDHEN, SYDVKM. V was trimmed by 4 bases and J by 3 bases, leaving 25 bases between them. DNA of the CDR3: TGTGCCAGCAGTTCCCGGACTACAGGGCGGGGGAGACTCTACGAGCAGTACTTC. Translated: CASSSRTTGRGRLYEQYF.

This clone was recorded a few times. This chain connects TRBV9 to TRBJ2-5; 7 bases line up with TRBD2. Germline values: CDR1 SGDLS, CDR2 YYNGEE. V lost 1 base, J lost 5 bases, and 5 bases stayed unmatched. The CDR3 extends over 14 amino acids. The CDR3 DNA reads TGTGCCAGCAGCGTATCGACCGGGGGGGAGACCCAGTACTTC. It codes for CASSVSTGGETQYF. Supplemented by reference TRBV9 and TRBJ2-5, the full variable domain reads DSGVTQTPKHLITATGQRVTLRCSPRSGDLSVYWYQQSLDQGLQFLIQYYNGEERAKGNILERFSAQQFPDLHSELNLSSLELGDSALYFCASSVSTGGETQYFGPGTRLLVL.

This clone was picked up a small number of times. The V call is TRBV5-5, the J call TRBJ2-7; D may be TRBD1 (5 bases). The CDR3 runs 15 residues. V was pared by 1 base and J by 3 bases, with 14 bases between. CDR1 and CDR2 from the germline V gene are SGHKS and YYEKEE (reference sequence). CDR3 residues: CASSLYDRGHYEQYF. The CDR3 DNA follows: TGTGCCAGCAGCTTGTATGATAGGGGCCACTACGAGCAGTACTTC.

The table lists this clone with a few counts. The chain carries TRBV14 and TRBJ2-7; maybe TRBD2 (6 bases). Trimming took 1 base from V and 6 from J, leaving 13 bases between them. CDR1 and CDR2 (germline): SGHDN, FVKESK. The CDR3 loop spans 14 amino acids. CDR3 sequence (DNA): TGTGCCAGCAGCCAAGTGGCAGGGCGGGGCGAGCAGTACTTC. Amino acids: CASSQVAGRGEQYF.

The rearrangement uses TRBV29-1 and TRBJ1-2, with D possibly matching TRBD1 (5 bases). V lost 7 bases, J lost 1 base, and 13 bases lay in between. The CDR3 sequence is 13 residues long. Germline lookup yields CDR1 SQVTM and CDR2 ANQGSEA. The CDR3 protein is CSGTTDFNYGYTF. CDR3 coding DNA: TGCAGCGGCACGACAGACTTTAACTATGGCTACACCTTC.

The genes are TRBV7-6 and TRBJ2-5; 7 bases map to TRBD1. Germline V gene sequence: CDR1 SGHVS, CDR2 FNYEAQ. CDR3 length: 17 amino acids. V lost 6 bases to trimming and J lost 5 bases; unmatched junction nucleotides: 18. CDR3 sequence: CASSLRLGTALGETQYF. CDR3 sequence (DNA): TGTGCCAGCAGTTTACGACTCGGGACAGCACTTGGGGAGACCCAGTACTTC. The entire variable domain, with the rest obtained from reference TRBV7-6 and TRBJ2-5, is as follows: GAGVSQSPRYKVTKRGQDVALRCDPISGHVSLYWYRQALGQGPEFLTYFNYEAQQDKSGLPNDRFSAERPEGSISTLTIQRTEQRDSAMYRCASSLRLGTALGETQYFGPGTRLLVL.

V gene TRBV5-5 combines with J gene TRBJ2-5; D possibly corresponds to TRBD1 (5 bases). Trimming removed 4 bases from V and 1 base from J, with 14 bases in between. Germline V gives CDR1 SGHKS, CDR2 YYEKEE (reference sequence). This CDR3 is 15 amino acids long. The CDR3 here is CASSSGQPIQETQYF. In nucleotides, the CDR3 is TGTGCCAGCAGCAGTGGACAACCCATCCAAGAGACCCAGTACTTC.

This sequence joins TRBV5-1 and TRBJ2-5; 8 nucleotides line up with TRBD1. The J call may be faulty, since TRBJ2-7 better matches the DNA end. Germline V gives CDR1 SGHRS, CDR2 YFSETQ. The CDR3 consists of 17 residues. CDR3 amino acids: CASSFLSSFDRGYEQYF. CDR3 nucleotides: TGCGCCAGCAGCTTCCTATCAAGCTTTGACAGGGGTTACGAGCAGTACTTC.

CDR3 sequence: CASSLTSGGTDTQYF. CDR3 nucleotides: TGTGCCAGCAGCTTAACTAGCGGGGGTACAGATACGCAGTATTTT. The chain employs TRBV7-8 and TRBJ2-3, with TRBD2 identical over 11 bases. Germline trimming cut 2 bases from V and 3 bases from J; bases unmatched to any gene: 1. The CDR3 is 15 amino acids. The germline V gene encodes CDR1 SGHVS and CDR2 FQNEAQ. The full variable domain, completed using reference TRBV7-8 and TRBJ2-3, is GAGVSQSPRYKVAKRGQDVALRCDPISGHVSLFWYQQALGQGPEFLTYFQNEAQLDKSGLPSDRFFAERPEGSVSTLKIQRTQQEDSAVYLCASSLTSGGTDTQYFGPGTRLTVL.

The chain recombines TRBV4-2 with TRBJ2-2; 8 bases match TRBD2. Per germline, CDR1 LGHNA and CDR2 YNFKEQ. V shed 2 bases and J 6 bases; nucleotides not matched to a gene: 11. The CDR3 totals 17 residues. The CDR3 nucleotides read TGTGCCAGCAGCCAACCCGGGACTAGAGGGATTCCCGGGGAGCTGTTTTTT. The encoded protein is CASSQPGTRGIPGELFF.

The sample holds one count of this clone. The chain uses TRBV2 and TRBJ1-5, with 9 bases lining up with TRBD1. With V trimmed by 6 bases and J by 7 bases, 4 bases remained unmatched. The CDR3 sequence is 13 residues long. Germline-derived CDR1 and CDR2 are SNHLY and FYNNEI. The CDR3 loop is CASSGTGQQPQHF. CDR3 nucleotides: TGTGCCAGCAGCGGGACAGGGCAACAGCCCCAGCATTTT.

DNA for the CDR3: TGCGCCAGCAGCGCGGACAGGGTAGCTGGGGCCAACGTCCTGACTTTC. As protein: CASSADRVAGANVLTF. The chain links TRBV4-3 to TRBJ2-6; 8 bases are a match to TRBD1. V was pared by 5 bases and J by 2 bases, with 5 bases of the junction left unmatched. This CDR3 comprises 16 residues. CDR1 and CDR2 from the germline V gene are LGHNA and YSLEER.

This clone was seen only a few times. The chain recombines TRBV28 with TRBJ1-1; D is perhaps TRBD1 (5 bases). V was pared by 4 bases and J by 5 bases, with 14 bases between. This CDR3 has 14 residues. The V gene's germline CDR1 is MDHEN and CDR2 SYDVKM. DNA for the CDR3: TGTGCCAGCAGTTCCCTCGGGGGACGGACTGAAGCTTTCTTT. Amino acid sequence: CASSSLGGRTEAFF.

This clone was observed a handful of times. The gene calls are TRBV7-2 and TRBJ1-1; 7 nucleotides match TRBD1. CDR1 SGHTA and CDR2 FQGNSA come from the germline V gene. The junction had 5 bases not matched to a gene; V was cut back by 1 base and J by 0 bases. The CDR3 sequence is 16 residues long. The CDR3 sequence is CASSLEGARMNTEAFF. CDR3 coding DNA: TGTGCCAGCAGCTTAGAGGGGGCGCGTATGAACACTGAAGCTTTCTTT.

The chain uses TRBV18 and TRBJ2-7, with TRBD1 matching 7 bases. This CDR3 is 14 amino acids long. From germline, CDR1 is KGHSH and CDR2 LQKENI. The V and J ends lost 0 bases and 5 bases, in that order; junction bases with no gene match: 4. CDR3 region: CASSPPRQGNEQYF. The CDR3 bases are TGTGCCAGCTCACCACCCCGACAGGGCAACGAGCAGTACTTC.

This clone has just one count. The V call is TRBV19, the J call TRBJ2-1, with 9 bases lining up with TRBD1. V dropped 5 bases and J dropped 0; count of bases not matched to a gene: 8. The germline gives CDR1 LNHDA, CDR2 SQIVND (reference sequence). The CDR3 runs 17 residues. The CDR3 coding sequence is TGTGCCAGTAGTCTTTGGACAGGGGAGGCCTCCTACAATGAGCAGTTCTTC. This codes for CASSLWTGEASYNEQFF.

The V and J genes are TRBV23-1 and TRBJ2-1; TRBD2 matches at 7 bases. TRBV23-1 is an ORF, and what it does is uncertain. This CDR3 region has 15 residues. Trimming took 10 bases from V and 4 from J; bases not matched to a gene: 13. The CDR3 region has the DNA TGCGCCATAAGGATTCGGGGGGACCCTTACAATGAGCAGTTCTTC. Its translation is CAIRIRGDPYNEQFF.

The rearrangement joins TRBV6-1 to TRBJ2-3; TRBD1 agrees at 12 bases. The CDR3 is 14 residues long. The germline CDR1 and CDR2 sequences are MNHNS and SASEGT. CDR3 region: CVTCRDRGQDTQYF. The CDR3 coding sequence is TGTGTCACATGCCGGGACAGGGGGCAAGATACGCAGTATTTT.

This clone appeared a few times. This rearrangement joins TRBV7-9 to TRBJ2-7, with 12 bases fitting TRBD1. The V gene end was trimmed by 5 bases and the J gene end by 6 bases; junction bases not matched to a gene: 11. This CDR3 contains 16 residues. Germline assignment: CDR1 SEHNR and CDR2 FQNEAQ (reference sequence). CDR3 protein: CASSGTGGGFSSEQYF. CDR3 in DNA: TGTGCCAGCAGCGGGACAGGGGGCGGATTCTCGTCCGAGCAGTACTTC.

The chain joins TRBV5-1 to TRBJ1-1; the D is unclear. The V gene lost 0 bases and the J gene lost 6 bases, with 21 bases spanning the gap. Germline CDR1 reads SGHRS; CDR2 reads YFSETQ. The CDR3 totals 17 residues. The DNA of the CDR3 is TGCGCCAGCAGCTTGGCCGCCAGCACCCGGAGAGGCTCTGAAGCTTTCTTT. Translating it yields CASSLAASTRRGSEAFF.

The rearrangement joins TRBV11-2 to TRBJ1-2; the match to TRBD1 covers 12 bases. CDR1 SGHAT and CDR2 FQNNGV come from the germline V gene. V was pared by 5 bases and J by 8 bases, with 12 bases of the junction left unmatched. The CDR3 loop spans 16 amino acids. CDR3 sequence reads: CASSLLPGQGAGGYTF. The CDR3 DNA reads TGTGCCAGCAGCCTGCTGCCGGGACAGGGGGCGGGGGGCTACACCTTC.

V usage is TRBV18 and J usage is TRBJ2-1; TRBD2 is a possible D gene (6 bases). The CDR3 runs 14 residues. V lost 6 bases and J lost 8, with 17 bases in between. In germline, CDR1 is KGHSH, CDR2 LQKENI. This CDR3 reads CASSRLDPIDEQFF. CDR3 nucleotides: TGTGCCAGCTCCCGACTAGATCCGATCGATGAGCAGTTCTTC.